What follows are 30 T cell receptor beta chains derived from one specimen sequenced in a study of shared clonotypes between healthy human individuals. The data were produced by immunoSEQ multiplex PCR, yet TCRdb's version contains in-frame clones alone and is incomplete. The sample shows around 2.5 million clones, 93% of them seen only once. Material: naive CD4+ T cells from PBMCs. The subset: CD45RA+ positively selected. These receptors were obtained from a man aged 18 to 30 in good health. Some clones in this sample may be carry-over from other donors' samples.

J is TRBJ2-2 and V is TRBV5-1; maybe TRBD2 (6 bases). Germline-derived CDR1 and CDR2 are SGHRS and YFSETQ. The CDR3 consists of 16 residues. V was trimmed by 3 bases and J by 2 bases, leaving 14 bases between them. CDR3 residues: CASSSGGAGNTGELFF. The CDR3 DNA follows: TGCGCCAGCAGCTCAGGAGGGGCAGGCAACACCGGGGAGCTGTTTTTT.

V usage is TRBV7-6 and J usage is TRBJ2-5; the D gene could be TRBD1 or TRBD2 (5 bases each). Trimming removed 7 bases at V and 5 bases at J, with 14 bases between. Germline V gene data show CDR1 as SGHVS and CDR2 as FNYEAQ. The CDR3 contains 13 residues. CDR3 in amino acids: CASNEGRGETQYF. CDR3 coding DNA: TGTGCCAGCAACGAGGGGAGAGGGGAGACCCAGTACTTC. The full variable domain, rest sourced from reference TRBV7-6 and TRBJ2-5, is GAGVSQSPRYKVTKRGQDVALRCDPISGHVSLYWYRQALGQGPEFLTYFNYEAQQDKSGLPNDRFSAERPEGSISTLTIQRTEQRDSAMYRCASNEGRGETQYFGPGTRLLVL.

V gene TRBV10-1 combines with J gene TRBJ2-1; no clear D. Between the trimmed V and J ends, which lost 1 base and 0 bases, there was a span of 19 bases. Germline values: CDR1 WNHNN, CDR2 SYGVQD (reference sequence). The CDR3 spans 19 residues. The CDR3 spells CASSEYASQRLSSYNEQFF. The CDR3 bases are TGCGCCAGCAGTGAGTACGCGTCCCAGCGCCTCAGCTCCTACAATGAGCAGTTCTTC.

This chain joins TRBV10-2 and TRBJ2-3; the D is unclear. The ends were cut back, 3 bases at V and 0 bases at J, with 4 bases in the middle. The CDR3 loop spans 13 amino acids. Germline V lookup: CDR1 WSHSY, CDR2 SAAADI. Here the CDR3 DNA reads TGCGCCAGCAGTGAACAGAGCACAGATACGCAGTATTTT. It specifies CASSEQSTDTQYF.

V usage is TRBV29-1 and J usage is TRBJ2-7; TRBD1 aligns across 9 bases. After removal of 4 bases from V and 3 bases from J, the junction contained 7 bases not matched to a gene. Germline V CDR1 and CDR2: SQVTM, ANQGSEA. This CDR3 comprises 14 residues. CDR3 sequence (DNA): TGCAGCGTTGGATCTATGGGACAGGGCTACGAGCAGTACTTC. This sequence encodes CSVGSMGQGYEQYF.

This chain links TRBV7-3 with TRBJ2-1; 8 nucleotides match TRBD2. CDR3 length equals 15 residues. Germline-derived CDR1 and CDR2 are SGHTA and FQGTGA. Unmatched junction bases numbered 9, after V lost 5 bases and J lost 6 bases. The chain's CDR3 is CASSPHSGAANEQFF. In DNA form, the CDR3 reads TGTGCCAGCAGCCCGCATAGCGGGGCGGCCAATGAGCAGTTCTTC.

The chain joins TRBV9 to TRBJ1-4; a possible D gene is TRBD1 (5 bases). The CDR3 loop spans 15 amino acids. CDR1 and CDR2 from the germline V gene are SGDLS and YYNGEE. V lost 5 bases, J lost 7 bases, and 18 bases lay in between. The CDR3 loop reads CASSRPGPATEKLFF. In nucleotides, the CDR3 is TGTGCCAGCAGTAGACCGGGACCTGCTACTGAAAAACTGTTTTTT.

CDR3 amino acids: CASSGYGPNYGYTF. The CDR3 nucleotides are TGCGCCAGCAGCGGATACGGCCCTAACTATGGCTACACCTTC. V usage is TRBV5-1 and J usage is TRBJ1-2; no clear D gene. The V gene lost 4 bases and the J gene lost 0 bases, with 10 bases spanning the gap. The CDR3 has 14 residues. Germline values: CDR1 SGHRS, CDR2 YFSETQ.

The DNA of the CDR3 is TGTGCCAGCAGCCGGGACAGACTCACAGATACGCAGTATTTT. This gives the protein CASSRDRLTDTQYF. The rearrangement links TRBV7-7 to TRBJ2-3, with 7 bases that match TRBD1. The V gene's germline CDR1 is SSHAT and CDR2 FNYEAQ (reference sequence). The CDR3 is 14 amino acids. The J segment lost 2 bases and the V segment lost 5 bases, leaving 4 bases of the junction unmatched.

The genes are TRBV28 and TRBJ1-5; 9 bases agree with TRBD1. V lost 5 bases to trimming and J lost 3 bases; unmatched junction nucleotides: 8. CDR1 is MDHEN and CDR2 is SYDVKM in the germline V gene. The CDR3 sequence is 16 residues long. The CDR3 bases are TGTGCCAGCAGTCAAGGGACAGGGAGGATCAATCAGCCCCAGCATTTT. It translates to CASSQGTGRINQPQHF.

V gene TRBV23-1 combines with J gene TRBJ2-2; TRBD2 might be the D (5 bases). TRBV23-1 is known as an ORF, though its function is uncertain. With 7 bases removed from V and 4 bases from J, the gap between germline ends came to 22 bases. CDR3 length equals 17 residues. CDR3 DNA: TGCGCCAGCACGGGGTGTAATACCCGATCTCGCACCGGGGAGCTGTTTTTT. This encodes CASTGCNTRSRTGELFF.

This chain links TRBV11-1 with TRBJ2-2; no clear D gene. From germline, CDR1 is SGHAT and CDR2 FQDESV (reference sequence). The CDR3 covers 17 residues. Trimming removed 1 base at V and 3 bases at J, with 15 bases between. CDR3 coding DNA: TGTGCCAGCAGCTTAGACCCCGCGCGGAGTTACACCGGGGAGCTGTTTTTT. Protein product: CASSLDPARSYTGELFF. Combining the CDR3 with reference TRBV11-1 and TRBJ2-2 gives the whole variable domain EAEVAQSPRYKITEKSQAVAFWCDPISGHATLYWYRQILGQGPELLVQFQDESVVDDSQLPKDRFSAERLKGVDSTLKIQPAELGDSAMYLCASSLDPARSYTGELFFGEGSRLTVL.

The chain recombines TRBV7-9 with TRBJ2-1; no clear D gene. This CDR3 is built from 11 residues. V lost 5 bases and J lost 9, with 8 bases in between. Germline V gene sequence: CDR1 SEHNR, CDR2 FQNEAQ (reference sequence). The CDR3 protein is CASSPSREQFF. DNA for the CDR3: TGTGCCAGCAGCCCATCTCGTGAGCAGTTCTTC.

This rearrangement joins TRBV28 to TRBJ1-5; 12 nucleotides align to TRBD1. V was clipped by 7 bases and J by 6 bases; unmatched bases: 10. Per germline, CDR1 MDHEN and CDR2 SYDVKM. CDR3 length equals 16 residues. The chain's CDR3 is CASTSLGQGAIQPQHF. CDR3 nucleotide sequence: TGTGCCAGCACCTCACTGGGACAGGGGGCGATTCAGCCCCAGCATTTT.

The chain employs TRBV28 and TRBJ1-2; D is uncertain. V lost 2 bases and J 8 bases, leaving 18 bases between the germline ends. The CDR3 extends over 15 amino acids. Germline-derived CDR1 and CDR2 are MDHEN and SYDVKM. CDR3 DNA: TGTGCCAGCAGTTTACCGACTTGGCGGGGAGGCGGCTACACCTTC. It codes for CASSLPTWRGGGYTF.

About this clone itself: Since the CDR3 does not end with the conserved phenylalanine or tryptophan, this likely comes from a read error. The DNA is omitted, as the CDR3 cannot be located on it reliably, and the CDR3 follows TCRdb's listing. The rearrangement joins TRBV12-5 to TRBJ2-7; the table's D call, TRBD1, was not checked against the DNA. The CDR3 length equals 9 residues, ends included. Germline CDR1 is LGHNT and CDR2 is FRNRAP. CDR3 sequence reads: CASGQGQRI.

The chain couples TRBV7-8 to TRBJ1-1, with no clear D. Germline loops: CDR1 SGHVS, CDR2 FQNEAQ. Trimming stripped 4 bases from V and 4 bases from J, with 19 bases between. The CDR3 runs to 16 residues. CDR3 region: CASSSQPHGIGTEAFF. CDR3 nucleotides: TGTGCCAGCAGCTCCCAACCCCACGGGATCGGCACTGAAGCTTTCTTT.

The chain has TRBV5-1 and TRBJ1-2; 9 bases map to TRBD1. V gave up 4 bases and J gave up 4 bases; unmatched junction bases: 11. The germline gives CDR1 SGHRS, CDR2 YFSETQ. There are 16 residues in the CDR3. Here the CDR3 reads CASSPYLQGAFYGYTF. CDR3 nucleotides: TGCGCCAGCAGCCCCTACCTACAGGGGGCCTTCTATGGCTACACCTTC.

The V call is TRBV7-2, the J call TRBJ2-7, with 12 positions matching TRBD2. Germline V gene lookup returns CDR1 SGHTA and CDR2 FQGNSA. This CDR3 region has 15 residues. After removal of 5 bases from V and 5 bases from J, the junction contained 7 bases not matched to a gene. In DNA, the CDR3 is TGTGCCAGCAGCCGCCTAGCGGGAGGGCCTAACGAGCAGTACTTC. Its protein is CASSRLAGGPNEQYF.

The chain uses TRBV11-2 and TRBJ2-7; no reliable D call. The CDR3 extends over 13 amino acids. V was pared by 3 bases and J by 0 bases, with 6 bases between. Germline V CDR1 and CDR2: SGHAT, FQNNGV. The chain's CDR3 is CASSFGFSYEQYF. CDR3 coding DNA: TGTGCCAGCAGCTTCGGGTTCTCCTACGAGCAGTACTTC.

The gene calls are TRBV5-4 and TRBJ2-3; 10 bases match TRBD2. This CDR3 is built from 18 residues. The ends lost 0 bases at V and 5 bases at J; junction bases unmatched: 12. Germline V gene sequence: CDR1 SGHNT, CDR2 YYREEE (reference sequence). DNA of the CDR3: TGTGCCAGCAGCTTGGGGGTAGCGGGAGGACTTCGTCGAGATACGCAGTATTTT. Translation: CASSLGVAGGLRRDTQYF.

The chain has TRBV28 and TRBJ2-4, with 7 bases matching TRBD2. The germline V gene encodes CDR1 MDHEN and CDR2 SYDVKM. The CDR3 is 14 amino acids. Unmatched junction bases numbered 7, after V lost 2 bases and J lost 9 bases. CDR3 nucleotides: TGTGCCAGCAGTTTAGCTAGCGGCCAAGGCATTCAGTACTTC. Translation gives CASSLASGQGIQYF.

DNA of the CDR3: TGTGCCATCAGGGGGACGGAAGCTAACTATGGCTACACCTTC. Its translation: CAIRGTEANYGYTF. J is TRBJ1-2 and V is TRBV10-3; D possibly corresponds to TRBD1 (5 bases). The CDR3 runs to 14 residues. Germline CDR1 ENHRY, CDR2 SYGVKD. V dropped 6 bases and J dropped 0 bases, with 11 bases sitting between them.

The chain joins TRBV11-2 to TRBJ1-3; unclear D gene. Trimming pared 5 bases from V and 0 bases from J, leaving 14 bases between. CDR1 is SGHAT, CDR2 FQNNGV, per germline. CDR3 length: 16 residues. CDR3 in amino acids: CASSRRDPSSGNTIYF. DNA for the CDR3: TGTGCCAGCAGCCGTCGAGACCCAAGCTCTGGAAACACCATATATTTT.

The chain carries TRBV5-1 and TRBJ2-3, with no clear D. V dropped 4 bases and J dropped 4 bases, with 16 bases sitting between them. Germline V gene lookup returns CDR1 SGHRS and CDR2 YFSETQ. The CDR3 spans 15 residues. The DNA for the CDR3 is TGCGCCAGCAGCCCGCGTGCAACGATCGCAGATACGCAGTATTTT. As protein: CASSPRATIADTQYF.

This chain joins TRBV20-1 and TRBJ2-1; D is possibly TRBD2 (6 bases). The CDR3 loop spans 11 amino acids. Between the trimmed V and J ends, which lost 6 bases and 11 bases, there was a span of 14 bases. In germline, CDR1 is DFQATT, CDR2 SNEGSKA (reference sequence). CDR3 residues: CSASVRGKQFF. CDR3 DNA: TGCAGTGCCTCCGTACGCGGGAAGCAGTTCTTC.

CDR3 DNA: TGTGCCAGCAGCGTAGCTGGAGGGCTAGCTAACTATGGCTACACCTTC. Translation gives CASSVAGGLANYGYTF. The chain has TRBV9 and TRBJ1-2; no reliable D call. CDR3 length: 16 amino acids. Trimming shortened V by 0 bases and J by 0 bases, and 12 bases separated the two germline ends. The germline V gene encodes CDR1 SGDLS and CDR2 YYNGEE.

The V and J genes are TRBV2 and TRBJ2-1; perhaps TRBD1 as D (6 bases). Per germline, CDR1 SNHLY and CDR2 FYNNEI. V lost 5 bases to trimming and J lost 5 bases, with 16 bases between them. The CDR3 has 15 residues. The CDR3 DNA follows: TGTGCCAGCAGTAGGGTTCAGGGGTCTCACAATGAGCAGTTCTTC. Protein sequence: CASSRVQGSHNEQFF. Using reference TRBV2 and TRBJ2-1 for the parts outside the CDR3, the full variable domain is EPEVTQTPSHQVTQMGQEVILRCVPISNHLYFYWYRQILGQKVEFLVSFYNNEISEKSEIFDDQFSVERPDGSNFTLKIRSTKLEDSAMYFCASSRVQGSHNEQFFGPGTRLTVL.

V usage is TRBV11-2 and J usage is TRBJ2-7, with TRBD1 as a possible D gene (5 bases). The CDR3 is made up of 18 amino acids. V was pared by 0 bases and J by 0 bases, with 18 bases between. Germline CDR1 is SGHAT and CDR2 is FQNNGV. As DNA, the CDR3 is TGTGCCAGCAGCTTAGAGTATTCTTTTGTCGACAGCTCCTACGAGCAGTACTTC. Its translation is CASSLEYSFVDSSYEQYF. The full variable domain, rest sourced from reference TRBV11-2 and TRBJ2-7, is EAGVAQSPRYKIIEKRQSVAFWCNPISGHATLYWYQQILGQGPKLLIQFQNNGVVDDSQLPKDRFSAERLKGVDSTLKIQPAKLEDSAVYLCASSLEYSFVDSSYEQYFGPGTRLTVT.

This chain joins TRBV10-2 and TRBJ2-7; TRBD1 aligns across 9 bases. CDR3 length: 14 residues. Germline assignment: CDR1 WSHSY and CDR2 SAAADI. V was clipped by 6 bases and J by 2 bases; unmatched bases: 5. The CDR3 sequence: CASRSTGGTYEQYF. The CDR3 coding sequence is TGCGCCAGCAGATCGACAGGGGGAACCTACGAGCAGTACTTC.